The 6 T cell receptor beta chains given below trace back to one sample, sequenced in a study of glioma-infiltrating T cells. TCR alpha and beta CDR3 regions were amplified from RNA using iRepertoire nested multiplex PCR. TCRdb redid the calling of the multiplex PCR reads with MiXCR, one entry per CDR3 protein. The data contain roughly 200,000 distinct CDR3 sequences, 32% of them singletons. The sequenced sample consisted of glioma tissue, nonneoplastic brain tissue, or PBMCs (not recorded which). Receptors originate from a human donor with low-grade glioma or glioblastoma, undergoing nonglioma brain surgery, or in good health (not recorded which).

To note about this clonotype: This may come from a read error, since a much larger clone is one base off. V is TRBV5-1 and J is TRBJ2-1; 7 bases align to TRBD2. Germline CDR1 SGHRS, CDR2 YFSETQ. This CDR3 is built from 16 residues. The CDR3 bases are TGCGCCAGCAGCTTGGGTGGGAGGGCCTCCCACAATGAGCAGTTCTTC. Translation gives CASSLGGRASHNEQFF.

This clonotype was detected ten times or more. CDR3 protein: CASSQELAAYNEQFF. The DNA of the CDR3 is TGTGCCAGCAGCCAAGAACTAGCGGCCTACAATGAGCAGTTCTTC. V usage is TRBV4-2 and J usage is TRBJ2-1; TRBD2 matches at 8 bases. Germline V CDR1 and CDR2: LGHNA, YNFKEQ. Trimming removed 0 bases from V and 2 bases from J; junction bases left unmatched: 0. The length of the CDR3 is 15 residues.

As for this clonotype: A much larger clone lies one base from this, so it may be a read error. The chain links TRBV7-9 to TRBJ2-1; perhaps TRBD1 as D (6 bases). The length of the CDR3 is 15 residues. CDR1 is SEHNR, CDR2 FQNEAQ, per germline (reference sequence). This CDR3 is CVSSFNGGHHSEQFF. The CDR3 DNA reads as TGTGTCAGCAGCTTTAATGGGGGCCACCATAGTGAGCAGTTCTTC.

With respect to this clonotype: A much larger clonotype is one base distant, so this may be a read error. The rearrangement links TRBV7-2 to TRBJ2-1; the D is unclear. CDR1 is SGHTA, CDR2 FQGNSA, per germline. The germline V and J ends were trimmed by 3 bases and 10 bases, with 16 bases remaining between them. The CDR3 extends over 14 amino acids. CDR3 nucleotide sequence: TGTGCCAGCAGCTTGGGCGCTTCCAGTTACGAGCAGTTCTTC. It yields the protein CASSLGASSYEQFF.

There are many counts of this clonotype. The chain uses TRBV19 and TRBJ1-2; D is perhaps TRBD1 (6 bases). Germline V gene data show CDR1 as LNHDA and CDR2 as SQIVND (reference sequence). The CDR3 runs 15 residues. The V end lost 5 bases, the J end lost 2 bases, and 15 bases lay between the germline ends. CDR3 nucleotides: TGTGCCAGTAGTCCATCCGGGACAACCAACTATGGCTACACCTTC. It codes for CASSPSGTTNYGYTF. Combining the CDR3 with reference TRBV19 and TRBJ1-2 gives the whole variable domain DGGITQSPKYLFRKEGQNVTLSCEQNLNHDAMYWYRQDPGQGLRLIYYSQIVNDFQKGDIAEGYSVSREKKESFPLTVTSAQKNPTAFYLCASSPSGTTNYGYTFGSGTRLTVV.

This clonotype occurred many times. The J gene is TRBJ2-3, the V gene TRBV7-2; D perhaps matches TRBD2 (5 bases). The V end lost 5 bases, the J end lost 2 bases, and 17 bases lay between the germline ends. This CDR3 has 16 amino acids. Germline V gives CDR1 SGHTA, CDR2 FQGNSA. The DNA of the CDR3 is TGTGCCAGCAGCCACAGCCGACTCGGGATCACAGATACGCAGTATTTT. Amino acid sequence: CASSHSRLGITDTQYF.